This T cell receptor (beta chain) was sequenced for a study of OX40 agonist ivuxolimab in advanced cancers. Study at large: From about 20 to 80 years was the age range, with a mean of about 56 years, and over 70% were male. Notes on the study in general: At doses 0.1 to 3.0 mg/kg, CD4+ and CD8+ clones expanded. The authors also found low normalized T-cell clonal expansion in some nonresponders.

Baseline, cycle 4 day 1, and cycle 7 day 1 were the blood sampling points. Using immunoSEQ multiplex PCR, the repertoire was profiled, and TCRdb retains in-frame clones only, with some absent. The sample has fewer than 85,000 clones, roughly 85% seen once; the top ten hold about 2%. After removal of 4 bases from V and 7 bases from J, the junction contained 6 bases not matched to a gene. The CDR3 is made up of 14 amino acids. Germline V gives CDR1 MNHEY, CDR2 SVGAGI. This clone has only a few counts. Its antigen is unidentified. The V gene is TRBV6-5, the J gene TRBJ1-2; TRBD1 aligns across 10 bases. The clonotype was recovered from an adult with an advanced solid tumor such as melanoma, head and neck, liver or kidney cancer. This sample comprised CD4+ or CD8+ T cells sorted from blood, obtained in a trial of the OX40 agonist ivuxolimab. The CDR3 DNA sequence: TGTGCCAGCAGTTTGGACAGGGGGATTGGTGGCTACACCTTC. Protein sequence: CASSLDRGIGGYTF.